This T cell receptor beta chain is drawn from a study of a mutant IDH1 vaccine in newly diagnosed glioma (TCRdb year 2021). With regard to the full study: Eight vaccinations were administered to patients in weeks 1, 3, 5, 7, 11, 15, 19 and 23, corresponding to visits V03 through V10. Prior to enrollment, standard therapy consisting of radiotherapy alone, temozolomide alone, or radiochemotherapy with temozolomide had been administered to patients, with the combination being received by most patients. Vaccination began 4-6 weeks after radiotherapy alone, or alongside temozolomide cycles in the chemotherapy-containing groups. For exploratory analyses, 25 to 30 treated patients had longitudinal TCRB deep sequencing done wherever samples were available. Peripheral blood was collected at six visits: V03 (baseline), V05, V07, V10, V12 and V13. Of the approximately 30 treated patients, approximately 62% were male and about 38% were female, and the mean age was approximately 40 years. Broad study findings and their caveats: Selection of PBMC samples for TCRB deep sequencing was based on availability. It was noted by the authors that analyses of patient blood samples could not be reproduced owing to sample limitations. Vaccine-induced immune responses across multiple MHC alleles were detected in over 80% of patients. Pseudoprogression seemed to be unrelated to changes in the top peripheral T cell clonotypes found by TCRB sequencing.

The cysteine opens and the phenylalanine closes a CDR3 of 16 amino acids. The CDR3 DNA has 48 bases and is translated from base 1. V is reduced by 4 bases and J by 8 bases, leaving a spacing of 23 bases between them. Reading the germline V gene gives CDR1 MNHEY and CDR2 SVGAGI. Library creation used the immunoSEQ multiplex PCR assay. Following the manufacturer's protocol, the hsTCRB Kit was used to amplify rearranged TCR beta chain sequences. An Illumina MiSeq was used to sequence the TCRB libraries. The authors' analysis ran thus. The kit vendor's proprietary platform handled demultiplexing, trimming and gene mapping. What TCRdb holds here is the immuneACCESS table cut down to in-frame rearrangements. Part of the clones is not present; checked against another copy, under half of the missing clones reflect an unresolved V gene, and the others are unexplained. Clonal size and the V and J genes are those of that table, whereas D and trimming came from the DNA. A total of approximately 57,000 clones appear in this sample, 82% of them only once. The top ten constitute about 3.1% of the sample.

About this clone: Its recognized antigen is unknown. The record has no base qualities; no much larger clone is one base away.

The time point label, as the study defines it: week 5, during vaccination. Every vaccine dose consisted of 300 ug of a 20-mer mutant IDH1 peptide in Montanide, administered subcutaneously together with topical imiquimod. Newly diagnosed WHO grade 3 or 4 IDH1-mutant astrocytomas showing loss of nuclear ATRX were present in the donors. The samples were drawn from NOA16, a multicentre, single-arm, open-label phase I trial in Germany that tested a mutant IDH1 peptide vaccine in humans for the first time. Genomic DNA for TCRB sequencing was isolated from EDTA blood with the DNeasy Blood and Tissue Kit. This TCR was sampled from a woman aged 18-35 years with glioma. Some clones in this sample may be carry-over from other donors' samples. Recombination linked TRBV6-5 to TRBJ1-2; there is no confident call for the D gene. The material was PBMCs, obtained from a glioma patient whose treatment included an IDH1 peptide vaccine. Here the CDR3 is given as CASSSRSLTGSQGYTF. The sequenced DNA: TGTGCCAGCAGTTCCAGATCTCTTACGGGATCGCAAGGCTACACCTTC.